What follows is one T cell receptor (beta chain) and its context. The antigen is undetermined. This entry comes from a study of cytomegalovirus exposure and HLA in healthy donors. PCR primers comprised 60 Vbeta and 13 Jbeta primers. Libraries were prepared by immunoSEQ multiplex PCR; TCRdb keeps only in-frame clonotypes and omits some of them. The sample lists some 120,000 clones, less than 85% occurring once. Study results and limitations: Certain sequence variants were highly shared and formed a cluster, and this cluster was likely a sequencing artifact. Previously analyzed data showed that most TCR beta V segments were productive at a frequency of about 90% or about 30%.

V lost 4 bases to trimming and J lost 0 bases, with 17 bases between them. Germline V CDR1 and CDR2: SGHDT, YYEEEE. The CDR3 runs 16 residues. The TCR comes from a man aged 30 to 45 in good health and CMV-seropositive. The chain recombines TRBV5-6 with TRBJ2-7; tentative D call: TRBD1 (5 bases). Sequenced input: PBMCs. For the CDR3, the DNA is TGTGCCAGCAGCAGACCGGGCAGGGCCGACTCCTACGAGCAGTACTTC. Translating gives CASSRPGRADSYEQYF.